This T cell receptor beta chain is drawn from a study of OX40 agonist ivuxolimab in advanced cancers. Study-level information: Patients in dose escalation had liver, melanoma, kidney or head and neck cancers. Age averaged 60 years (range roughly 23 to 80), and 82.7% were male. General observations from the study: At doses 0.1 to 3.0 mg/kg, CD4+ and CD8+ clones expanded.

V was cut by 0 bases and J by 2 bases, with 8 bases left in between. The CDR3 runs to 14 residues. Germline-derived CDR1 and CDR2 are SGDLS and YYNGEE. The protocol was immunoSEQ multiplex PCR, while the TCRdb copy is restricted to in-frame clones and leaves out a portion. The data hold 60,000 to 75,000 clones, with roughly 80% observed a single time. Blood sampling took place at baseline, cycle 4 day 1, and cycle 7 day 1. Note on this clone: The antigen is undetermined.

The sequences come from CD4+ or CD8+ T cells sorted from blood, collected in a trial of the OX40 agonist ivuxolimab. The origin of this receptor is an adult with an advanced solid tumor such as melanoma, head and neck, liver or kidney cancer. The chain uses TRBV9 and TRBJ1-2; no definite D call. The CDR3 DNA sequence: TGTGCCAGCAGCGTAGAGGACGGAAACTATGGCTACACCTTC. This sequence encodes CASSVEDGNYGYTF.